This is a list of T cell receptor beta chains from one sample in a study of shared clonotypes between healthy human individuals. The data were produced by immunoSEQ multiplex PCR, yet TCRdb's version contains in-frame clones alone and is incomplete. The sample has approximately 2.1 million clones; approximately 95% are singletons. The sequenced sample was naive CD4+ T cells from PBMCs. These receptors were taken from a man younger than 35 in good health. Some clones in this sample may be carry-over from other donors' samples. CDR3s include the opening cysteine and the closing phenylalanine or tryptophan. Each record gives: clone size, D gene, J gene, V gene, CDR3 protein, CDR3 DNA. The D gene is left open where the match is weak. Where a row states a size, it is once, few, many or the class of an expanded clone; other rows omit it.

once	TRBD2	TRBJ2-2	TRBV6-5	CASRSLGTSGTELFF	TGTGCCAGCAGATCATTAGGGACTAGCGGGACCGAGCTGTTTTTT
.	.	TRBJ1-2	TRBV30	CAWSVRQIYGYTF	TGTGCCTGGAGTGTACGCCAGATTTATGGCTACACCTTC
.	.	TRBJ1-1	TRBV5-1	CASSTGLAENTEAFF	TGCGCCAGCAGCACGGGGTTGGCGGAGAACACTGAAGCTTTCTTT
.	.	TRBJ2-1	TRBV6-5	CASSYRDYNEQFF	TGTGCCAGCAGTTACCGGGACTACAATGAGCAGTTCTTC
.	.	TRBJ2-1	TRBV5-1	CASSHSGANSYNEQFF	TGCGCCAGCAGCCACTCCGGGGCTAACTCCTACAATGAGCAGTTCTTC
.	.	TRBJ1-1	TRBV7-9	CASSPRGTEAFF	TGTGCCAGCAGCCCAAGGGGCACTGAAGCTTTCTTT
.	.	TRBJ1-5	TRBV4-1	CASSLTGSNQPQHF	TGCGCCAGCAGCCTAACAGGTAGCAATCAGCCCCAGCATTTT
.	TRBD2	TRBJ2-7	TRBV5-1	CASRTLAGGSHEQYF	TGCGCCAGCAGGACCCTAGCGGGAGGGTCCCACGAGCAGTACTTC
.	.	TRBJ2-2	TRBV7-3	CASSADSNTGELFF	TGTGCCAGCAGCGCGGACAGTAACACCGGGGAGCTGTTTTTT
.	.	TRBJ2-5	TRBV9	CASSPRSQGGTQYF	TGTGCCAGCAGCCCCAGGTCCCAGGGGGGGACCCAGTACTTC
.	TRBD2	TRBJ2-7	TRBV9	CASSVSAGVNEQYF	TGTGCCAGCAGCGTAAGCGCGGGAGTTAACGAGCAGTACTTC
.	.	TRBJ1-6	TRBV11-2	CASAVAGRNNSPLHF	TGTGCCAGCGCGGTGGCAGGCAGAAATAATTCACCCCTCCACTTT
.	.	TRBJ2-3	TRBV5-1	CASSLSLRNTQYF	TGCGCCAGCAGCTTGAGTCTGCGAAATACGCAGTATTTT
.	.	TRBJ1-2	TRBV5-1	CASSLAPGTNYGYTF	TGCGCCAGCAGCTTGGCCCCCGGGACGAACTATGGCTACACCTTC
few	.	TRBJ1-5	TRBV2	CASSGSGSQPQHF	TGTGCCAGCAGTGGTTCAGGGTCCCAGCCCCAGCATTTT
once	TRBD1	TRBJ2-7	TRBV19	CASSIGMGQTTSMDEQYF	TGTGCCAGTAGTATAGGCATGGGACAGACGACTTCTATGGACGAGCAGTACTTC
.	.	TRBJ2-7	TRBV15	CATSRSGTEYEQYF	TGTGCCACCAGCAGATCCGGGACGGAATACGAGCAGTACTTC
.	.	TRBJ1-2	TRBV14	CASSQDLTGLVGYTF	TGTGCCAGCAGCCAAGACCTAACAGGCTTGGTCGGCTACACCTTC
.	.	TRBJ2-3	TRBV5-4	CASSQGGGGADTQYF	TGTGCCAGCAGCCAGGGAGGGGGCGGAGCAGATACGCAGTATTTT
.	.	TRBJ2-3	TRBV7-9	CASRGGNTDTQYF	TGTGCCAGCCGAGGGGGAAACACAGATACGCAGTATTTT
.	.	TRBJ2-2	TRBV21-1	CASSSPSANTGELFF	TGTGCCAGCAGCAGCCCTTCAGCGAACACCGGGGAGCTGTTTTTT
.	.	TRBJ2-1	TRBV7-6	CASSLAGQRTSSYNEQFF	TGTGCCAGCAGCTTAGCCGGACAGCGGACTAGCTCCTACAATGAGCAGTTCTTC
.	TRBD2	TRBJ2-7	TRBV7-9	CASSHGGGRTYEQYF	TGTGCCAGCAGCCACGGGGGGGGCAGGACCTACGAGCAGTACTTC
.	.	TRBJ1-2	TRBV7-2	CASSSTPSHMGGYTF	TGTGCCAGCAGCTCAACCCCCAGCCACATGGGTGGCTACACCTTC
.	.	TRBJ2-7	TRBV28	CASSSPSGGADRQYF	TGTGCCAGCAGTTCACCATCCGGAGGCGCGGATAGGCAGTACTTC
.	.	TRBJ2-1	TRBV9	CASSVDQGHEQFF	TGTGCCAGCAGCGTAGACCAGGGCCATGAGCAGTTCTTC
.	TRBD1	TRBJ2-5	TRBV18	CASSPRTGSTQETQYF	TGTGCCAGCTCACCTCGGACAGGTTCTACACAAGAGACCCAGTACTTC
.	TRBD1	TRBJ1-5	TRBV2	CASSDGDRGLGQPQHF	TGTGCCAGCAGTGATGGGGACAGGGGGTTAGGTCAGCCCCAGCATTTT
once	.	TRBJ2-2	TRBV28	CASSLRLGELFF	TGTGCCAGCAGTTTACGGTTGGGGGAGCTGTTTTTT
.	TRBD1	TRBJ1-1	TRBV4-3	CASSQAGTGVEAFF	TGCGCCAGCAGCCAAGCAGGGACAGGGGTTGAAGCTTTCTTT
.	.	TRBJ2-7	TRBV2	CASGYAQSGEQYF	TGTGCCAGCGGCTATGCCCAATCTGGGGAGCAGTACTTC
.	.	TRBJ2-3	TRBV11-3	CASSLGKETDTQYF	TGTGCCAGCAGCTTAGGGAAAGAGACAGATACGCAGTATTTT
.	.	TRBJ2-1	TRBV11-2	CASSLELGVSSYNEQFF	TGTGCCAGCAGCTTAGAGTTAGGGGTAAGCTCCTACAATGAGCAGTTCTTC
.	.	TRBJ1-3	TRBV9	CASSPGNSGNTIYF	TGTGCCAGCAGCCCCGGGAACTCTGGAAACACCATATATTTT
.	.	TRBJ2-6	TRBV28	CASTSAGGSGANVLTF	TGTGCCAGCACCTCGGCAGGAGGGTCTGGGGCCAACGTCCTGACTTTC
few	TRBD1	TRBJ1-1	TRBV9	CASSSGQGAAEAFF	TGTGCCAGCAGCTCGGGACAGGGGGCCGCTGAAGCTTTCTTT
.	TRBD1	TRBJ1-2	TRBV14	CASSQRSGQNNYGYTF	TGTGCCAGCAGCCAAAGATCGGGACAGAATAACTATGGCTACACCTTC
.	.	TRBJ2-3	TRBV18	CASSPIGGLTDTQYF	TGTGCCAGCTCACCAATCGGAGGGCTCACAGATACGCAGTATTTT
.	.	TRBJ2-2	TRBV21-1	CASSKNWGTGELFF	TGTGCCAGCAGCAAAAATTGGGGAACCGGGGAGCTGTTTTTT
.	.	TRBJ2-5	TRBV9	CASSVAPYQETQYF	TGTGCCAGCAGCGTAGCTCCCTACCAAGAGACCCAGTACTTC
.	.	TRBJ2-2	TRBV7-7	CASSLGTHTGELFF	TGTGCCAGCAGCTTAGGAACTCATACCGGGGAGCTGTTTTTT
.	.	TRBJ2-7	TRBV27	CASTGTGTKNSYEQYF	TGTGCCAGCACCGGAACCGGGACCAAAAACTCCTACGAGCAGTACTTC
.	.	TRBJ1-1	TRBV21-1	CASSHTGLNTEAFF	TGTGCCAGCAGCCATACAGGGTTGAACACTGAAGCTTTCTTT
.	TRBD2	TRBJ2-7	TRBV7-8	CASSLAGGLADYYEQYF	TGTGCCAGCAGCTTAGCGGGTGGTCTAGCGGATTACTACGAGCAGTACTTC
.	.	TRBJ2-5	TRBV30	CAWSRQIQETQYF	TGTGCCTGGAGTAGACAGATCCAAGAGACCCAGTACTTC
.	.	TRBJ1-5	TRBV2	CASSRTQGGNQPQHF	TGTGCCAGCAGTAGAACTCAGGGTGGCAATCAGCCCCAGCATTTT
.	TRBD1	TRBJ2-7	TRBV6-1	CASRAAGTGVYEQYF	TGTGCCAGCAGAGCCGCCGGGACAGGGGTCTACGAGCAGTACTTC
.	.	TRBJ2-2	TRBV29-1	CSVGSANTGELFF	TGCAGCGTTGGATCGGCGAACACCGGGGAGCTGTTTTTT
few	TRBD1	TRBJ1-1	TRBV19	CASSPGQGHTEAFF	TGTGCCAGTTCCCCGGGACAGGGACACACTGAAGCTTTCTTT
few	.	TRBJ1-5	TRBV30	CAYRQGSQPQHF	TGTGCTTACCGGCAGGGGTCTCAGCCCCAGCATTTT
.	TRBD1	TRBJ1-4	TRBV6-4	CASTRPGTGSEKLFF	TGTGCCAGCACCCGACCCGGGACAGGGAGTGAAAAACTGTTTTTT
.	.	TRBJ1-5	TRBV28	CASSLTLGNQPQHF	TGTGCCAGCAGTTTGACCCTGGGCAATCAGCCCCAGCATTTT
.	TRBD2	TRBJ2-1	TRBV5-1	CASSFPSGMVGSYNEQFF	TGCGCCAGCAGTTTTCCTAGCGGGATGGTTGGCTCCTACAATGAGCAGTTCTTC
once	.	TRBJ2-7	TRBV18	CASSPDSQQYF	TGTGCCAGCTCACCGGACAGCCAGCAGTACTTC
.	.	TRBJ2-5	TRBV4-2	CASSTRSLRAEAQYF	TGTGCCAGCAGCACGCGGAGCCTCCGGGCCGAGGCCCAGTACTTC
.	.	TRBJ1-3	TRBV9	CASSVQGTSGNTIYF	TGTGCCAGCAGCGTTCAAGGGACCTCTGGAAACACCATATATTTT
.	.	TRBJ1-3	TRBV7-9	CASSLVTATSGNTIYF	TGTGCCAGCAGCTTAGTGACGGCGACCTCTGGAAACACCATATATTTT
.	.	TRBJ2-1	TRBV7-2	CASSLGGRSYNEQFF	TGTGCCAGCAGCTTAGGTGGGAGGTCCTACAATGAGCAGTTCTTC
.	TRBD2	TRBJ2-5	TRBV7-9	CASSPTSSGRQETQYF	TGTGCCAGCAGCCCGACGAGTAGCGGGAGACAAGAGACCCAGTACTTC
.	.	TRBJ1-2	TRBV7-9	CASSPGDRAPFDRYTF	TGTGCCAGCAGCCCGGGCGATAGGGCACCGTTCGATCGCTACACCTTC